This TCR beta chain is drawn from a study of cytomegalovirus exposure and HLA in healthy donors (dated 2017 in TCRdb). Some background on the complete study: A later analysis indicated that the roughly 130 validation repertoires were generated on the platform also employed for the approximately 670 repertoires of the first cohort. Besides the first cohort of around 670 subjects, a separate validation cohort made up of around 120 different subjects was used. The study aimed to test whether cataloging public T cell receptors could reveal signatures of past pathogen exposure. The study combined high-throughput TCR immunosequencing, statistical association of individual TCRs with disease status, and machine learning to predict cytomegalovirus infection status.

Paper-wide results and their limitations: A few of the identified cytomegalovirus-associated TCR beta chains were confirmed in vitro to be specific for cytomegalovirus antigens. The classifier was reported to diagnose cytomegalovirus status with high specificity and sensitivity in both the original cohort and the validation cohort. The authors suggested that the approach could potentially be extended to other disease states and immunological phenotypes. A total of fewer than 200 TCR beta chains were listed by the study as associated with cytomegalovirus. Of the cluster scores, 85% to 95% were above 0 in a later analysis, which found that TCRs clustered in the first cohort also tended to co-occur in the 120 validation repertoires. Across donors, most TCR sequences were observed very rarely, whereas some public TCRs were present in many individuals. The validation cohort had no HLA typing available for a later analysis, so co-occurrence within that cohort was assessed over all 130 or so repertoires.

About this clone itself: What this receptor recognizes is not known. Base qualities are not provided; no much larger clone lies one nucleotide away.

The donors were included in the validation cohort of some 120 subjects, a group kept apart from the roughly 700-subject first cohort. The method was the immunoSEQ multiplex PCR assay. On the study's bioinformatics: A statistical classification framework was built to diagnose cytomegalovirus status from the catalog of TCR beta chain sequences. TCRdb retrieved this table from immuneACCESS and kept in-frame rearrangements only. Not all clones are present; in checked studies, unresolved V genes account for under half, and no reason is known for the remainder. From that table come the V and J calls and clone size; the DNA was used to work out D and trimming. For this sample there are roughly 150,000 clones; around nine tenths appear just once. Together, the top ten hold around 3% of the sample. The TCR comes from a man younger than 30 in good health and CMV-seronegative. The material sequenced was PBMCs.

The CDR3 sequence is CASSPGTPLEQYV. The sequenced DNA is TGTGCCAGCAGCCCCGGGACTCCCCTAGAGCAGTACGTC. The sequence links TRBV11-2 to TRBJ2-7; a weak D assignment points to TRBD2 (6 bases agree). V loses 5 bases of germline sequence and J loses 7 bases, and the interval between the two ends is 15 bases. The CDR3 spans 13 residues, from the cysteine through the valine. The DNA shown is the 39-base CDR3, in frame from base 1. Taken from the germline V gene, the CDR1 and CDR2 loops are SGHAT and FQNNGV.